Sequencing of this T cell receptor beta chain was carried out in a study of identical twins. V lost 5 bases and J 3 bases, leaving 10 bases between the germline ends. The CDR3 contains 13 residues. TCRdb analysed the 5' RACE reads with MiXCR anew, one entry per CDR3 protein. The table has approximately 630,000 distinct CDR3 sequences, just over 7% seen once; the top ten hold over 1.5%. This clonotype was picked up a small number of times. The antigen remains undetermined. Regarding the study as a whole: Findings depended on cross-sectional statistics rather than tracking the same donors. Researchers caution that invariant MAIT and iNKT cells could partly confound zero-insertion analyses.

The data also belong to a second study, concerning yellow fever vaccine responses in identical twins.

Material for sequencing was PBMCs. The genes are TRBV12-3 or TRBV12-4 and TRBJ1-1; D perhaps matches TRBD1 (6 bases). This TCR was recovered from a woman under 30 in good health. The DNA for the CDR3 is TGTGCCAGCAGTAGCAGACAGGACACTGAAGCTTTCTTT. This gives the protein CASSSRQDTEAFF.